This TCR beta chain was captured in a study of T cells in localized non-small cell lung cancer. Germline lookup yields CDR1 LGHNA and CDR2 YSLEER. There are 16 residues in the CDR3. V lost 1 base and J 7 bases, leaving 16 bases between the germline ends. Generated by immunoSEQ multiplex PCR, the TCRdb table keeps only in-frame clones and is missing some. The sample has some 33,000 clones, roughly nine tenths seen once; the top ten hold about 6%. The sequences come from PBMCs, collected before any cancer treatment. The sequence came from a man aged 40 to 70 with stage II lung adenocarcinoma. This chain joins TRBV4-3 and TRBJ2-2; D is possibly TRBD2 (7 bases). CDR3 nucleotides: TGCGCCAGCAGCCAAGCCGGCCAGGGGAGGGTCGGGGAGCTGTTTTTT. Protein sequence: CASSQAGQGRVGELFF.